Given below is one T cell receptor beta chain in context. These data are taken from a study of OX40 agonist ivuxolimab in advanced cancers. Data came from immunoSEQ multiplex PCR; TCRdb stores just in-frame clones and leaves some out. The repertoire holds approximately 71,000 clones, with approximately 94% as singletons. V lost 5 bases to trimming and J lost 2 bases; unmatched junction nucleotides: 4. The CDR3 covers 15 residues. Per germline, CDR1 MNHEY and CDR2 SMNVEV (reference sequence). This sequence joins TRBV27 and TRBJ1-3; 9 nucleotides align to TRBD1. The clonotype originates from an adult with an advanced solid tumor such as melanoma, head and neck, liver or kidney cancer. The source was CD4+ or CD8+ T cells sorted from blood, collected in a trial of the OX40 agonist ivuxolimab. The CDR3 DNA reads as TGTGCCAGCAGTCCGGACAGGGGCGCTGGAAACACCATATATTTT. It encodes CASSPDRGAGNTIYF.